These 24 T cell receptor beta chains were sequenced from one sample in a study of neurological immune-mediated disorders. MiXCR was run by TCRdb on the 5' RACE reads, yielding one entry per CDR3 protein. Counted here are under 70,000 distinct CDR3 sequences, under 4.5% occurring once; the ten biggest clones make up 3.1%. The sequenced material came from PBMCs. Source of these receptors: a woman in her 30s with multiple sclerosis.

The sample holds many counts of this clonotype. V and J are TRBV29-1 and TRBJ1-3; no firm D call. The CDR3 covers 13 residues. The V gene lost 5 bases and the J gene lost 0 bases, with 8 bases spanning the gap. Germline-derived CDR1 and CDR2 are SQVTM and ANQGSEA. This chain's CDR3 is CSVLGSSGNTIYF. CDR3 nucleotides: TGCAGCGTTTTAGGGAGCTCTGGAAACACCATATATTTT.

The sample holds many counts of this clonotype. V is TRBV7-2 and J is TRBJ1-1; 7 bases are a match to TRBD1. This CDR3 has 14 residues. Germline trimming cut 5 bases from V and 6 bases from J; bases unmatched to any gene: 9. Germline V lookup: CDR1 SGHTA, CDR2 FQGNSA. CDR3: CASSPLTGLAEAFF. CDR3 DNA: TGTGCCAGCAGCCCCCTGACAGGGCTGGCTGAAGCTTTCTTT.

This clonotype has ten or more counts. This sequence joins TRBV5-1 and TRBJ2-4, with D maybe TRBD2 (6 bases). Germline assignment: CDR1 SGHRS and CDR2 YFSETQ. The CDR3 sequence is 14 residues long. Trimming stripped 4 bases from V and 6 bases from J, with 14 bases between. CDR3 DNA sequence: TGCGCCAGCAGCGACGACTGGAGGGCAAACATTCAGTACTTC. It codes for CASSDDWRANIQYF.

This clonotype was picked up many times. The rearrangement uses TRBV29-1 and TRBJ1-1; weak D call: TRBD1 (5 bases). Deletions cut 2 bases from V and 4 bases from J, with 11 bases between. The germline V gene has CDR1 SQVTM and CDR2 ANQGSEA. This CDR3 region has 13 residues. CDR3 bases: TGCAGCGTTGAAAGGGGTATGTTCACTGAAGCTTTCTTT. It is translated as CSVERGMFTEAFF.

The sample holds many counts of this clonotype. The chain has TRBV5-6 and TRBJ2-7, with a tentative D call TRBD1 (6 bases). The CDR3 consists of 15 residues. Germline V gives CDR1 SGHDT, CDR2 YYEEEE. Trimming removed 3 bases from V and 2 bases from J, with 15 bases in between. CDR3 in amino acids: CASSWGLAPPYEQYF. CDR3 DNA: TGTGCCAGCAGCTGGGGGCTAGCCCCACCCTACGAGCAGTACTTC.

This clonotype ranks as medium-sized. The J gene is TRBJ2-7, the V gene TRBV5-1; 9 bases align to TRBD2. The CDR3 has 15 amino acids. Germline V gene sequence: CDR1 SGHRS, CDR2 YFSETQ. V gave up 2 bases and J gave up 0 bases; unmatched junction bases: 3. The CDR3, as DNA: TGCGCCAGCAGCTTCGGGACTAGCAACTCCTACGAGCAGTACTTC. Amino acids: CASSFGTSNSYEQYF.

The table lists this clonotype with many counts. The J gene is TRBJ1-5, the V gene TRBV5-6; D perhaps matches TRBD1 (5 bases). This CDR3 is 16 amino acids long. From germline, CDR1 is SGHDT and CDR2 YYEEEE. V dropped 3 bases and J dropped 4 bases, with 17 bases sitting between them. The CDR3 loop is CASSSRFPKGNQPQHF. In DNA form, the CDR3 reads TGTGCCAGCAGCTCCCGGTTTCCAAAGGGGAATCAGCCCCAGCATTTT.

This clonotype was counted many times. The V call is TRBV12-3 or TRBV12-4, the J call TRBJ2-5, with 8 bases fitting TRBD2. There are 16 residues in the CDR3. Germline trimming cut 3 bases from V and 2 bases from J; bases unmatched to any gene: 8. The CDR3 here is CASSFRREDLQETQYF. The DNA for the CDR3 is TGTGCCAGCAGTTTTAGGCGGGAGGACTTACAAGAGACCCAGTACTTC.

This clonotype was detected ten times or more. The chain is built from TRBV30 and TRBJ2-6, with D possibly being TRBD1 (6 bases). Germline assignment: CDR1 GTSNPN and CDR2 SVGIG (reference sequence). The CDR3 is 16 residues long. Deletions cut 5 bases from V and 0 bases from J, with 14 bases between. CDR3 DNA sequence: TGTGCCTGGGCCGGACAGTTACTCTCTGGGGCCAACGTCCTGACTTTC. It codes for CAWAGQLLSGANVLTF.

This clonotype has a count of ten or more. The chain combines TRBV20-1 with TRBJ2-3; 8 nucleotides match TRBD1. Losses at the gene ends were 4 bases for V and 2 bases for J; bases not matched to a gene: 5. From germline, CDR1 is DFQATT and CDR2 SNEGSKA (reference sequence). This CDR3 is 14 amino acids long. The CDR3 region is CSAKGTGHTDTQYF. CDR3 bases: TGCAGTGCTAAGGGGACAGGACACACAGATACGCAGTATTTT.

The sample holds many counts of this clonotype. The chain combines TRBV7-2 with TRBJ2-7; perhaps TRBD1 as D (6 bases). The CDR3 extends over 14 amino acids. The V end was cut by 8 bases, the J end by 4 bases, with 18 bases between. CDR1 is SGHTA, CDR2 FQGNSA, per germline. For the CDR3, the DNA is TGTGCCAGCGCCCGGGCAGGGGAAGAGTACGAGCAGTACTTC. This sequence encodes CASARAGEEYEQYF.

There are many counts of this clonotype. The chain uses TRBV29-1 and TRBJ2-3; D unclear. The CDR3 has 11 amino acids. Germline-derived CDR1 and CDR2 are SQVTM and ANQGSEA. The germline V and J ends were trimmed by 8 bases and 3 bases, with 9 bases remaining between them. This chain's CDR3 is CSQQSTDTQYF. In DNA, the CDR3 is TGCAGCCAACAATCAACAGATACGCAGTATTTT.

This clonotype occurred many times. V is TRBV7-9 and J is TRBJ2-1; no clear D gene. This CDR3 contains 16 residues. In germline, CDR1 is SEHNR, CDR2 FQNEAQ (reference sequence). Trimming took off 4 bases at V and 0 bases at J, with 13 bases between the two ends. As DNA, the CDR3 is TGTGCCAGCAGCTCACGACAAACGAGCTCCTACAATGAGCAGTTCTTC. Its translation: CASSSRQTSSYNEQFF.

This clonotype was recorded many times. The rearrangement links TRBV4-1 to TRBJ1-6; unclear D gene. The CDR3 has 14 amino acids. Germline V gives CDR1 MGHRA, CDR2 YSYEKL. Trimming took 0 bases from V and 6 from J, leaving 6 bases between them. CDR3 protein: CASSQERANSPLHF. DNA of the CDR3: TGCGCCAGCAGCCAAGAGCGGGCTAATTCACCCCTCCACTTT.

This clonotype was observed a handful of times. The chain is built from TRBV7-8 and TRBJ1-5; D unresolved. V was shortened by 5 bases and J by 6 bases, with 11 bases between the two germline ends. Germline assignment: CDR1 SGHVS and CDR2 FQNEAQ. There are 13 residues in the CDR3. The CDR3 region has the DNA TGTGCCAGCAGCCCAGGATGGGGTCAGCCCCAGCATTTT. This gives the protein CASSPGWGQPQHF.

With respect to this clonotype: Germline is not matched at one junction end, which may reflect a read error. The chain has TRBV28 and TRBJ2-5; D call uncertain. This CDR3 comprises 13 residues. CDR1 is MDHEN, CDR2 SYDVKM, per germline. The CDR3 protein is CVSTKGKKETQYF. The DNA for the CDR3 is TGTGTCAGCACAAAAGGAAAGAAAGAGACCCAGTACTTC.

By frequency in the sample, this clonotype is medium-sized (0.01 to 0.1%). V is TRBV20-1 and J is TRBJ2-7; D not resolved. The V end was cut by 6 bases, the J end by 5 bases, with 14 bases between. The CDR3 is made up of 12 amino acids. Germline V gene data show CDR1 as DFQATT and CDR2 as SNEGSKA (reference sequence). The CDR3, as DNA: TGCAGTGCCTCTAAGGCCTCGGACGAGCAGTACTTC. Amino acid sequence: CSASKASDEQYF.

In its sample, this clonotype was seen a few times. Here the CDR3 omits its conserved ending phenylalanine or tryptophan, so a read error is the likely source. This chain joins TRBV5-1 and TRBJ2-7; TRBD1 agrees at 8 bases. This CDR3 contains 18 residues. Looked up from germline, CDR1 is SGHRS and CDR2 is YFSETQ. J gave up 2 bases and V 1 base, and 14 bases lay outside the gene matches. The CDR3 spells CASSLPESPGTGTYEQYN. The CDR3 nucleotides are TGCGCCAGCAGCTTGCCCGAGAGCCCCGGGACAGGAACCTACGAGCAGTACAAC.

This clonotype was picked up a small number of times. A read error is possible here, since a much larger clone lies one base away. The V gene is TRBV2, the J gene TRBJ2-2; D is undetermined. Per germline, CDR1 SNHLY and CDR2 FYNNEI. Trimming took 0 bases from V and 6 from J, leaving 11 bases between them. This CDR3 contains 15 residues. CDR3 DNA: TGTGCCAGCAGTGAAGCGTTAAAGGGTGCCGGGGAGCTGTTTTTT. Translation gives CASSEALKGAGELFF.

This clonotype was observed at least ten times. The rearrangement links TRBV7-8 to TRBJ2-2; D possibly corresponds to TRBD2 (5 bases). This CDR3 contains 16 residues. The germline gives CDR1 SGHVS, CDR2 FQNEAQ. Between the trimmed V and J ends, which lost 0 bases and 2 bases, there was a span of 10 bases. CDR3 in DNA: TGTGCCAGCAGCTTAGCGGGAGAGATAAACACCGGGGAGCTGTTTTTT. Protein: CASSLAGEINTGELFF.

The genes are TRBV6-2 or TRBV6-3 and TRBJ1-2; D gene unclear. The CDR3 spans 13 residues. CDR1 is MNHEY and CDR2 is SVGEGT in the germline V gene. V was trimmed by 0 bases and J by 2 bases, leaving 4 bases between them. The CDR3: CASSYSDNYGYTF. CDR3 in DNA: TGTGCCAGCAGTTACTCGGACAACTATGGCTACACCTTC.

In its sample, this clonotype was seen many times. V is TRBV5-1 and J is TRBJ2-1; D not resolved. V dropped 0 bases and J dropped 0 bases, with 7 bases sitting between them. The CDR3 is 15 residues long. The germline gives CDR1 SGHRS, CDR2 YFSETQ. CDR3: CASSLDVFSYNEQFF. DNA for the CDR3: TGCGCCAGCAGCTTGGACGTTTTCTCCTACAATGAGCAGTTCTTC. The full variable domain, with the rest looked up from reference TRBV5-1 and TRBJ2-1, is KAGVTQTPRYLIKTRGQQVTLSCSPISGHRSVSWYQQTPGQGLQFLFEYFSETQRNKGNFPGRFSGRQFSNSRSEMNVSTLELGDSALYLCASSLDVFSYNEQFFGPGTRLTVL.

At least ten counts were recorded for this clonotype. The CDR3 protein is CASSTDRTQYF. CDR3 coding DNA: TGTGCCAGCAGCACAGACAGGACCCAGTACTTC. V gene TRBV7-8 combines with J gene TRBJ2-5; possibly TRBD1 for D (5 bases). Germline V lookup: CDR1 SGHVS, CDR2 FQNEAQ. The CDR3 totals 11 residues. Trimming took off 5 bases at V and 7 bases at J, with 8 bases between the two ends. Together with reference TRBV7-8 and TRBJ2-5, the CDR3 gives the full variable domain: GAGVSQSPRYKVAKRGQDVALRCDPISGHVSLFWYQQALGQGPEFLTYFQNEAQLDKSGLPSDRFFAERPEGSVSTLKIQRTQQEDSAVYLCASSTDRTQYFGPGTRLLVL.

This clonotype was counted ten times or more. The V call is TRBV20-1, the J call TRBJ2-3, with 9 nucleotides matching TRBD2. CDR1 and CDR2 (germline): DFQATT, SNEGSKA (reference sequence). The CDR3 has 18 amino acids. J was trimmed by 8 bases and V by 2 bases; bases with no gene match: 20. The CDR3 bases are TGCAGTGCTAGACGGGCTCCTAGGACTAGCGTTGACTTCGGTACGCAGTATTTT. Its protein product is CSARRAPRTSVDFGTQYF.